These 31 T cell receptor beta chains share one sample of origin, sequenced in a study of blood T cells in healthy people across ages. A J-beta primer mix and a sample-barcoded 5' primer were used in a second PCR of roughly 7 to 12 cycles. MiXCR, applied by TCRdb to the 5' RACE reads, yields one record per CDR3 protein. Altogether around 580,000 distinct CDR3 sequences are present, 40% to 50% being singletons, with the ten largest covering around 25%. Source material: blood. The receptors stem from a man at least 80 years old in good health.

The chain couples TRBV5-1 to TRBJ2-7, with D hard to call. The germline V gene has CDR1 SGHRS and CDR2 YFSETQ. Trimming removed 5 bases at V and 3 bases at J, with 12 bases between. This CDR3 contains 13 residues. The CDR3 loop is CASSTHNSYEQYF. CDR3 nucleotide sequence: TGCGCCAGCAGTACACATAACAGCTACGAGCAGTACTTC.

The chain has TRBV7-2 and TRBJ1-1, with D unclear. Germline loops: CDR1 SGHTA, CDR2 FQGNSA. This CDR3 comprises 13 residues. V gave up 1 base and J gave up 3 bases, with 6 bases separating them. CDR3 sequence: CASSLVSYTEAFF. CDR3 in DNA: TGTGCCAGCAGCTTAGTTAGCTACACTGAAGCTTTCTTT.

V gene TRBV4-3 combines with J gene TRBJ2-2; D possibly corresponds to TRBD2 (5 bases). V was cut by 0 bases and J by 4 bases, with 18 bases left in between. Germline V gene data show CDR1 as LGHNA and CDR2 as YSLEER. The CDR3 extends over 18 amino acids. The CDR3 sequence is CASSQDIRAGSGTGELFF. The CDR3 DNA sequence: TGCGCCAGCAGCCAAGATATTCGGGCGGGTTCGGGCACCGGGGAGCTGTTTTTT.

In this sample, this clonotype turned up once. The chain is built from TRBV7-9 and TRBJ2-3, with D perhaps matching TRBD2 (6 bases). V was pared by 10 bases and J by 5 bases, with 13 bases between. This CDR3 comprises 12 residues. CDR1 is SEHNR, CDR2 FQNEAQ, per germline (reference sequence). The CDR3 is CAITEGIDTQYF. CDR3 nucleotides: TGTGCCATCACGGAGGGGATAGATACGCAGTATTTT. The whole variable domain, filled in from reference TRBV7-9 and TRBJ2-3, reads DTGVSQNPRHKITKRGQNVTFRCDPISEHNRLYWYRQTLGQGPEFLTYFQNEAQLEKSRLLSDRFSAERPKGSFSTLEIQRTEQGDSAMYLCAITEGIDTQYFGPGTRLTVL.

The J gene is TRBJ2-5, the V gene TRBV20-1; D possibly corresponds to TRBD1 (6 bases). Between the trimmed V and J ends, which lost 4 bases and 3 bases, there was a span of 9 bases. The CDR3 spans 12 residues. From germline, CDR1 is DFQATT and CDR2 SNEGSKA (reference sequence). The CDR3 DNA reads as TGCAGTGCTACCAGGGGTAAAGAGACCCAGTACTTC. Translating gives CSATRGKETQYF.

This chain connects TRBV10-3 to TRBJ2-2, with D perhaps TRBD1 (6 bases). Trimming removed 5 bases from V and 2 bases from J, with 15 bases in between. Looked up from germline, CDR1 is ENHRY and CDR2 is SYGVKD. This CDR3 region has 16 residues. The CDR3 sequence is CAISKNRDTNTGELFF. The DNA of the CDR3 is TGTGCCATCAGTAAAAACCGGGACACCAACACCGGGGAGCTGTTTTTT.

This clonotype was recorded a few times. The CDR3 coding sequence is TGTGCCATCAGTGCGGACAGGGGGCTCAACGAGCAGTACTTC. Translating gives CAISADRGLNEQYF. The chain employs TRBV10-3 and TRBJ2-7, with 11 bases matching TRBD1. This CDR3 is built from 14 residues. Germline CDR1 and CDR2: ENHRY and SYGVKD. The V and J ends lost 4 bases and 5 bases, in that order; junction bases with no gene match: 4.

This clonotype has just one count. The chain joins TRBV4-2 to TRBJ2-5; 9 bases map to TRBD2. CDR3 length: 16 residues. Losses at the gene ends were 0 bases for V and 11 bases for J; bases not matched to a gene: 13. Germline V lookup: CDR1 LGHNA, CDR2 YNFKEQ. CDR3 loop: CASSQDLSGGYNEQYF. The CDR3 DNA sequence: TGTGCCAGCAGCCAAGATCTAAGCGGGGGGTACAATGAGCAGTACTTC.

The rearrangement uses TRBV29-1 and TRBJ2-3; 7 bases align to TRBD1. Losses at the gene ends were 6 bases for V and 5 bases for J; bases not matched to a gene: 5. Germline V gives CDR1 SQVTM, CDR2 ANQGSEA. The CDR3 spans 12 residues. Here the CDR3 DNA reads TGCAGCGTCCGGGACAGCCGAGATACGCAGTATTTT. Translated, it gives CSVRDSRDTQYF.

This clonotype was observed many times. The chain is built from TRBV6-5 and TRBJ2-7; the D is unclear. The CDR3 is 16 amino acids. Trimming cost V 6 bases and J 0 bases, with 18 bases left between them. Per germline, CDR1 MNHEY and CDR2 SVGAGI. This CDR3 is CASSRAHLQSSYEQYF. In DNA, the CDR3 is TGTGCCAGCAGCCGTGCCCACTTGCAGAGCTCCTACGAGCAGTACTTC.

This rearrangement joins TRBV12-3 or TRBV12-4 to TRBJ1-6; 7 bases map to TRBD1. V dropped 1 base and J dropped 11; count of bases not matched to a gene: 2. The length of the CDR3 is 13 residues. The CDR3 coding sequence is TGTGCCAGCAGTTTAGGGGGACAGACACCCCTCCACTTT. Residues: CASSLGGQTPLHF.

This clonotype occurred a few times. V gene TRBV5-1 combines with J gene TRBJ2-7, with D perhaps matching TRBD1 (5 bases). CDR3 length: 13 amino acids. The V gene's germline CDR1 is SGHRS and CDR2 YFSETQ. The V gene lost 4 bases and the J gene lost 3 bases, with 11 bases spanning the gap. In DNA form, the CDR3 reads TGCGCCAGCAGCGAACCGACAGTCTACGAGCAGTACTTC. It translates to CASSEPTVYEQYF.

The chain couples TRBV7-2 to TRBJ2-2; 8 nucleotides agree with TRBD2. The CDR3 has 17 residues. Losses at the gene ends were 5 bases for V and 4 bases for J; bases not matched to a gene: 12. Germline V gene data show CDR1 as SGHTA and CDR2 as FQGNSA. In DNA, the CDR3 is TGTGCCAGCAGCAAGACCCGGACTAGCTTGGGCACCGGGGAGCTGTTTTTT. Encoded protein: CASSKTRTSLGTGELFF.

The J gene is TRBJ2-5, the V gene TRBV24-1; D is unresolved. From germline, CDR1 is KGHDR and CDR2 SFDVKD. V was trimmed by 1 base and J by 10 bases, leaving 6 bases between them. This CDR3 comprises 11 residues. Here the CDR3 reads CATSDFGHQYF. Written as DNA, the CDR3 is TGTGCCACCAGTGATTTTGGGCACCAGTACTTC.

CDR3 DNA: TGTGCCAGCAGCCGGAACGGCTACGAGCAGTACTTC. Translation gives CASSRNGYEQYF. The V call is TRBV7-2, the J call TRBJ2-5; no firm D call. The end of the DNA aligns better with TRBJ2-7, so the J call may be wrong. CDR1 and CDR2 (germline): SGHTA, FQGNSA. The CDR3 covers 12 residues.

This clonotype came up a few times. V usage is TRBV9 and J usage is TRBJ2-7; D unclear. Germline CDR1 SGDLS, CDR2 YYNGEE. The CDR3 is 14 residues long. V dropped 0 bases and J dropped 2 bases, with 9 bases sitting between them. CDR3 amino acids: CASSVAGQPYEQYF. The CDR3 DNA sequence: TGTGCCAGCAGCGTAGCGGGCCAGCCCTACGAGCAGTACTTC.

Remarks on this clonotype: At one end, the junction sequence differs from germline, possibly due to a read error. This chain uses TRBV2 with TRBJ2-1, with unresolved D. Germline assignment: CDR1 SNHLY and CDR2 FYNNEI. The CDR3 sequence is 14 residues long. The CDR3 protein is CASRWNNPYNVQFF. The CDR3 nucleotides read TGTGCCAGCAGGTGGAACAACCCGTACAATGTGCAGTTCTTC.

The chain couples TRBV12-3 or TRBV12-4 to TRBJ2-5; D unclear. The CDR3 totals 12 residues. V was shortened by 6 bases and J by 4 bases, with 9 bases between the two germline ends. DNA of the CDR3: TGTGCCAGCAGCAGTGTCCCAGAGACCCAGTACTTC. It codes for CASSSVPETQYF.

J is TRBJ2-5 and V is TRBV3-1, with no clear D. The V gene's germline CDR1 is LGHDT and CDR2 YNNKEL (reference sequence). The CDR3 sequence is 14 residues long. V dropped 1 base and J dropped 2 bases, with 8 bases sitting between them. This CDR3 is CASSQGTLQETQYF. The CDR3, as DNA: TGTGCCAGCAGCCAAGGCACACTGCAAGAGACCCAGTACTTC.

This chain uses TRBV27 with TRBJ2-3; possible D gene TRBD1, 6 bases. Germline CDR1 and CDR2: MNHEY and SMNVEV (reference sequence). V was cut by 4 bases and J by 5 bases, with 10 bases left in between. The length of the CDR3 is 13 residues. As DNA, the CDR3 is TGTGCCAGCAGTTCTCAGGGGAGAGATACGCAGTATTTT. This gives the protein CASSSQGRDTQYF.

This clonotype turned up a few times. This chain connects TRBV20-1 to TRBJ2-1, with 9 positions matching TRBD2. V lost 7 bases to trimming and J lost 4 bases; unmatched junction nucleotides: 11. CDR3 length equals 15 residues. The germline CDR1 and CDR2 sequences are DFQATT and SNEGSKA (reference sequence). CDR3 DNA sequence: TGCAGTGGTCTAGCCCGGACTAGCGAGTACAATGAGCAGTTCTTC. This translates into CSGLARTSEYNEQFF.

This clonotype was detected only a few times. The chain links TRBV28 to TRBJ2-1; D may match TRBD1 or TRBD2 (6 bases each). The germline V gene encodes CDR1 MDHEN and CDR2 SYDVKM. The CDR3 is 12 residues long. V lost 6 bases, J lost 12 bases, and 15 bases lay in between. CDR3 sequence: CASSPGARVQFF. Written as DNA, the CDR3 is TGTGCCAGCAGCCCGGGGGCTAGGGTGCAGTTCTTC.

This clonotype was recorded at least ten times. The chain couples TRBV6-6 to TRBJ1-1, with 7 positions matching TRBD1. The length of the CDR3 is 14 residues. V gave up 2 bases and J gave up 6 bases; unmatched junction bases: 6. Germline V gives CDR1 MNHNY, CDR2 SVGAGI (reference sequence). CDR3: CASSYRDRAAEAFF. Here the CDR3 DNA reads TGTGCCAGCAGTTACCGCGACAGGGCGGCTGAAGCTTTCTTT.

This chain links TRBV7-9 with TRBJ2-7, with 7 bases identical to TRBD2. The V and J ends lost 4 bases and 4 bases, in that order; junction bases with no gene match: 13. Germline CDR1 and CDR2: SEHNR and FQNEAQ (reference sequence). CDR3 size: 16 residues. The CDR3 loop is CASSSFRGRGVYEQYF. In DNA, the CDR3 is TGTGCCAGCAGCTCGTTTAGGGGCCGGGGGGTTTACGAGCAGTACTTC.

This sequence joins TRBV7-2 and TRBJ2-1; D is unclear. Germline lookup yields CDR1 SGHTA and CDR2 FQGNSA. V was cut by 8 bases and J by 3 bases, with 11 bases left in between. CDR3 length: 13 amino acids. Here the CDR3 reads CASGNPNYNEQFF. DNA of the CDR3: TGTGCCAGCGGGAATCCTAACTACAATGAGCAGTTCTTC.

This clonotype was seen once. The chain is built from TRBV6-5 and TRBJ2-1; TRBD1 might be the D (5 bases). The CDR3 runs 13 residues. CDR1 and CDR2 (germline): MNHEY, SVGAGI. Trimming removed 6 bases at V and 13 bases at J, with 19 bases between. The CDR3 loop reads CASSPIDRGAQFF. The CDR3 nucleotides are TGTGCCAGCAGCCCCATTGACCGTGGGGCCCAGTTCTTC.

The chain combines TRBV28 with TRBJ1-2, with a tentative D call TRBD1 (5 bases). This CDR3 has 13 residues. Germline CDR1 and CDR2: MDHEN and SYDVKM. V lost 10 bases to trimming and J lost 1 base, with 13 bases between them. In DNA form, the CDR3 reads TGTGCCACCGCGGGGGGGATTAACTATGGCTACACCTTC. Translation gives CATAGGINYGYTF.

There are a few counts of this clonotype. The chain carries TRBV7-2 and TRBJ2-5; 8 bases agree with TRBD1. V was pared by 6 bases and J by 1 base, with 4 bases of the junction left unmatched. The CDR3 length is 14 residues. The germline CDR1 and CDR2 sequences are SGHTA and FQGNSA. CDR3 protein: CASRKGQVQETQYF. The CDR3 DNA sequence: TGTGCCAGCAGAAAGGGACAGGTCCAAGAGACCCAGTACTTC.

The rearrangement uses TRBV20-1 and TRBJ2-3, with D perhaps TRBD2 (6 bases). V lost 3 bases and J 3 bases, leaving 10 bases between the germline ends. Germline loops: CDR1 DFQATT, CDR2 SNEGSKA (reference sequence). The CDR3 runs 13 residues. CDR3 amino acids: CSARWGETDTQYF. The CDR3 DNA is TGCAGTGCTAGGTGGGGGGAAACAGATACGCAGTATTTT.

The V call is TRBV5-6, the J call TRBJ2-1; 9 nucleotides agree with TRBD2. The germline V gene has CDR1 SGHDT and CDR2 YYEEEE. This CDR3 contains 15 residues. Germline trimming cut 0 bases from V and 7 bases from J; bases unmatched to any gene: 5. The CDR3 nucleotides read TGTGCCAGCAGCTTGGGGCTAGCGGGGTGGAATGAGCAGTTCTTC. This codes for CASSLGLAGWNEQFF.

This clonotype was picked up a small number of times. The V call is TRBV5-1, the J call TRBJ2-5, with 13 bases matching TRBD2. This CDR3 has 16 residues. Germline lookup yields CDR1 SGHRS and CDR2 YFSETQ. V was clipped by 4 bases and J by 2 bases; unmatched bases: 5. The CDR3: CASSGGLAGLQETQYF. In DNA, the CDR3 is TGCGCCAGCAGCGGGGGACTAGCGGGATTGCAAGAGACCCAGTACTTC.